This TCR beta chain was sequenced during a study of T-cell memory formation after mild COVID-19. V was trimmed by 9 bases and J by 1 base, leaving 12 bases between them. Germline CDR1 MDHEN, CDR2 SYDVKM. CDR3 size: 13 residues. From the 5' RACE reads, TCRdb called clonotypes with MiXCR, one entry per CDR3 protein. The repertoire consists of fewer than 250,000 distinct CDR3 sequences, with about 11% occurring once and the leading ten covering approximately 2.8%. This chain joins TRBV28 and TRBJ1-1; D is unclear. The sequencing input was PBMCs or a T cell subset sorted from them (not recorded which). The receptor was isolated from a man aged 18 to 29 who had mild COVID-19 (a few samples of this study predate the infection). Cell type and time point are not known. For the CDR3, the DNA is TGTGCCAGTCACGAAACCCAGAACACTGAAGCTTTCTTT. Its protein product is CASHETQNTEAFF.